This TCR beta chain is drawn from a study of shared clonotypes between healthy human individuals (dated by TCRdb to the early 2020s). In terms of the full investigation: Three men and a couple of women, aged 18 to 49 years, made up the cohort. For each donor, CD4 naive and CD4 memory were each given three plates, CD8 naive was given two plates, and CD8 memory was given one plate. Each donor's leukapheresis produced roughly between roughly 0.85 and 9 billion PBMCs. To increase sequencing depth and limit assay-specific biases, different laboratories used diverse techniques to prepare libraries and sequence TCR repertoires. Blood TCR repertoires of several healthy adults were deeply sequenced to estimate repertoire size and the extent of clonotype sharing between individuals. Beyond this particular receptor, the publication reports: The genetic and exposure-history diversity represented was limited by the small number of donors. Sharing across a few donors was observed for approximately 4.6% of naive CD4, over 3% of naive CD8, 2% to 2.5% of memory CD4, and roughly 0.43% of memory CD8 clonotypes. Even with the large sequencing depth, rarefaction of the sorted-subset datasets indicated that sequencing was incomplete. Sampling was restricted to blood, and TCR repertoires in tissues likely differ from the TCR repertoires found in blood. Larger estimated clonotype richness was generally found for naive subsets than for memory subsets. Clonotypes shared by all four sorted-subset donors showed higher generation probabilities than non-shared clonotypes. Pairwise subsampling indicated that sequencing depth was expected to affect the degree of clonotype sharing among donors.

According to the germline V gene, CDR1 reads MNHEY and CDR2 reads SVGAGI. The CDR3 starts with the cysteine, ends with the phenylalanine, and has 13 residues. The DNA shown is the 39-base CDR3, in frame from base 1. Deletion took 7 bases off V and 2 bases off J, with a span of 12 bases between the germline ends. Comment on this clone: This receptor's antigen is unknown. Base qualities are not at hand, and no much larger clone is one base apart.

TCR CDR3 regions were amplified from genomic DNA by multiplex PCR using the deep immunoSEQ assay. Genomic DNA extracted from each cell subset was distributed evenly over all wells of several immunoSEQ 96-well plates, and each plate served as one replicate. For sorted subsets, around 200 ng genomic DNA, equal to some 28,000 T cell genomes, was loaded into each replicate PCR. The purified libraries were quantified using a Qubit 3.0 fluorometer, sized with a Bioanalyzer 2100, and then quantified again using the KAPA Library Quantification kit. Each immunoSEQ 96-well plate was sequenced on its own single-read 150-cycle Illumina NextSeq 550 flow cell. Per the source publication's procedure: Because the immunoSEQ output included only junctional sequences and no quality scores, the filtering could not be the same as the filtering used for full-length reads. To assign V/J genes and CDR3, sequences were annotated using PyIR, a Python wrapper for IgBLAST v1.9, with IMGT germline references. Reads with weak V/J assignments (E-value above 1e-6), missing CDR3, stop codons, out-of-frame junctions, or ambiguous translated residues were removed. V3J clonotypes were defined as sequences sharing an identical inferred V gene, J gene, and CDR3 amino acid sequence. The percentage overlap between two repertoires was calculated by dividing the number of shared unique clonotypes by the size of the smaller repertoire. Three approaches were used to assess repertoire richness: RTK rarefaction, the Chao1 estimator, and Recon v2.1 estimates of unobserved clonotypes. For all TCRbeta clonotypes obtained by the gDNA method from a few donors, generation probabilities were computed with OLGA. What TCRdb holds here is the immuneACCESS table cut down to in-frame rearrangements. Part of the clones is not present; checked against another copy, under half of the missing clones reflect an unresolved V gene, and the others are unexplained. V and J calls and clone size follow that table, whereas D and trimming were derived from the DNA. The sample table contains a few million clones; only one count was recorded for approximately 94% of them. 0.1% to 0.15% of the sample is held by the ten biggest clonotypes.

Healthy HIV-negative adults with no recently reported acute infections or vaccinations were included as donors. Every donor was a Caucasian adult residing in Nashville, Tennessee, USA. Magnetic negative selection was used to enrich CD4+ T cells, after which naive cells were positively selected on CD45RA and the negative fraction became the memory subset. Blood was collected by leukapheresis, and PBMCs were isolated by Ficoll-Histopaque density gradient centrifugation and then cryopreserved in liquid nitrogen vapor phase. Analytical flow cytometry was used to check the purity and quantity of each magnetically sorted T cell population. Genomic DNA was isolated from each sorted fraction and quantified by UV absorbance on a Nanodrop 2000c.

This chain is built from TRBV6-5 and TRBJ2-7; tentative D gene TRBD2, with 5 bases matching. Sequencing was done on a sample of naive CD4+ T cells sorted from blood. The cell subset or site label here, explained by the study, means: CD45RA+ positively selected. The receptor was isolated from a young man in good health. The CDR3 amino acid sequence is: CASTRAGAYEQYF. The DNA sequence is TGTGCCAGCACCCGGGCCGGGGCCTACGAGCAGTACTTC.